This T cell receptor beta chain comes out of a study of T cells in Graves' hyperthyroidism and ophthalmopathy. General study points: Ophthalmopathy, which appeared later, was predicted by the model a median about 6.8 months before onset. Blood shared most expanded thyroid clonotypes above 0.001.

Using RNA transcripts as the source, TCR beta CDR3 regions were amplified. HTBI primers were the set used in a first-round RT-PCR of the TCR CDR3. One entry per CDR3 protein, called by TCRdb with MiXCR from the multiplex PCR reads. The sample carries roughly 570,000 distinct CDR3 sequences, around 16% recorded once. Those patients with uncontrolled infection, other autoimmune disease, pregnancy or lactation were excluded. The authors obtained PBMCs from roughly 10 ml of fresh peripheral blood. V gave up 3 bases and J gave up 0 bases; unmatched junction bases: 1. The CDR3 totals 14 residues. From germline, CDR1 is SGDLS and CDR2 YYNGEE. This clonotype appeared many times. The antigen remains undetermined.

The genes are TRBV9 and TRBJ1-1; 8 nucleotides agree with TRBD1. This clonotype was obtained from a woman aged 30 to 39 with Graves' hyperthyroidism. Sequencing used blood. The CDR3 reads CASSGQGLNTEAFF. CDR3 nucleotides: TGTGCCAGCAGCGGACAGGGGCTGAACACTGAAGCTTTCTTT.